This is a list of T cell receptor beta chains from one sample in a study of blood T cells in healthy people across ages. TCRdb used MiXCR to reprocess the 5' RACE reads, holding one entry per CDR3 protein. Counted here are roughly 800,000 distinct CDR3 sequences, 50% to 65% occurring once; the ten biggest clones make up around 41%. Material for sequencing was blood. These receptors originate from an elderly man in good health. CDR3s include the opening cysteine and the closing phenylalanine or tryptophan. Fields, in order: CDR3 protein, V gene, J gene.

CDR3aa: CSAQTLTVSSYEQYF
v_gene: TRBV29-1
j_gene: TRBJ2-7

CDR3aa: CACSSWTSSTDTQYF
v_gene: TRBV7-3
j_gene: TRBJ2-3

CDR3aa: CATGGLANPRYAYF
v_gene: TRBV7-3
j_gene: TRBJ2-3

CDR3aa: CASSDLGLRGDTQYF
v_gene: TRBV2
j_gene: TRBJ2-3

CDR3aa: CASSILLPGQGAFF
v_gene: TRBV27
j_gene: TRBJ1-1

CDR3aa: CSVEDGRGWGNTEAFF
v_gene: TRBV29-1
j_gene: TRBJ1-1

CDR3aa: CSATGQRSSYEQYF
v_gene: TRBV29-1
j_gene: TRBJ2-7

CDR3aa: CSARSNTEAFF
v_gene: TRBV20-1
j_gene: TRBJ1-1

CDR3aa: CASGLAPFYEQYF
v_gene: TRBV12-5
j_gene: TRBJ2-7

CDR3aa: CASSQGTDRPYEQYF
v_gene: TRBV3-1
j_gene: TRBJ2-7

CDR3aa: CASSSGLAGGNEQFF
v_gene: TRBV5-1
j_gene: TRBJ2-1

CDR3aa: CATAGVPQADTQYF
v_gene: TRBV12-3/TRBV12-4
j_gene: TRBJ2-3

CDR3aa: CASSYGGNTGELFF
v_gene: TRBV6-6
j_gene: TRBJ2-2

CDR3aa: CSVDGAGDTDTQYF
v_gene: TRBV29-1
j_gene: TRBJ2-3

CDR3aa: CASSLPQHQETQYF
v_gene: TRBV5-1
j_gene: TRBJ2-5

CDR3aa: CASTKAALEETQYF
v_gene: TRBV9
j_gene: -

CDR3aa: CATTLAGAAYEQYF
v_gene: TRBV2
j_gene: TRBJ2-7

CDR3aa: CASSPVEGRNSPLHF
v_gene: TRBV6-6
j_gene: TRBJ1-6

CDR3aa: CASSLSMRVGETQYF
v_gene: TRBV7-9
j_gene: TRBJ2-5

CDR3aa: CASSLGGARGFYNEQYF
v_gene: TRBV7-2
j_gene: -

CDR3aa: CATTKDVVGDEQYF
v_gene: TRBV6-5
j_gene: -

CDR3aa: CASSLAGPGYGGYTF
v_gene: TRBV5-6
j_gene: TRBJ1-2

CDR3aa: CASALDSVETQYF
v_gene: TRBV2
j_gene: -